Each of the 3 T cell receptor beta chains below was sequenced from the same sample in a study of cytomegalovirus exposure and HLA in healthy donors. Sequencing used immunoSEQ multiplex PCR; TCRdb keeps in-frame clones, though not all of them. Among around 50,000 clones listed, 94% were seen once. Sequenced: PBMCs. The receptor source for this set is a young woman in good health and CMV-seropositive.

The CDR3 DNA is TGTGCCAGCAGCTGGCAGACAGGACAGCAGTACTTC. Its translation: CASSWQTGQQYF. The chain joins TRBV13 to TRBJ2-7; tentative D call: TRBD1 (6 bases). Looked up from germline, CDR1 is PRHDT and CDR2 is FYEKMQ (reference sequence). The CDR3 contains 12 residues. With 4 bases removed from V and 8 bases from J, the gap between germline ends came to 12 bases.

The chain recombines TRBV5-5 with TRBJ1-1, with 9 bases that match TRBD1. The trim removed 1 base at V and 5 bases at J, leaving 6 bases unmatched. The germline V gene encodes CDR1 SGHKS and CDR2 YYEKEE (reference sequence). The CDR3 length is 15 residues. CDR3 protein: CASSLSGQGWTEAFF. The CDR3 nucleotides are TGTGCCAGCAGCTTGAGTGGACAGGGGTGGACTGAAGCTTTCTTT.

The gene calls are TRBV2 and TRBJ2-2; D may be TRBD1 (8 bases). CDR1 and CDR2 (germline): SNHLY, FYNNEI. The length of the CDR3 is 17 residues. The V end was cut by 5 bases, the J end by 4 bases, with 20 bases between. The DNA for the CDR3 is TGTGCCAGCAGTCCTCAGGGGGCGGGAGTGGGCACCGGGGAGCTGTTTTTT. Amino acids: CASSPQGAGVGTGELFF.